These T cell receptor beta chains were read from a single sample in a study of PD-L1 blockade in urothelial cancer. Only in-frame clones appear in the TCRdb table, and some are missing; sequencing was by immunoSEQ multiplex PCR. The table includes 75,000 to 95,000 clones, about 85% detected once. Material: PBMCs, obtained around atezolizumab (anti-PD-L1) treatment. These receptors came from a man aged 40-50 years with urothelial cancer. Both conserved end residues are trimmed from each CDR3. The order of the fields is J gene, clone size, D gene, V gene, CDR3 protein. D genes are given only for firm matches. Clone size is given for some rows only: seen once, a few or many times, or a class if the clone is expanded.

TRBJ2-1 NA NA TRBV11-2 ASSLASGYSNEQF
TRBJ2-2 NA NA TRBV6-1 ASRSGAGELF
TRBJ2-1 NA NA TRBV28 ASSLPLYNEQF
TRBJ2-1 NA TRBD2 TRBV7-2 ASSLASGYNEQF
TRBJ1-5 NA NA TRBV11-3 ASSFGRANKGQPQH
TRBJ2-3 NA NA TRBV28 ASSLGPATDTQY
TRBJ1-1 few NA TRBV19 ASSIFFGGAGPEAF
TRBJ2-5 few TRBD2 TRBV5-4 ASSFSGRLETQY
TRBJ1-2 NA TRBD1 TRBV6-5 ASSDPGQGST
TRBJ1-5 NA NA TRBV15 ATSRDRVAPQH
TRBJ1-2 NA TRBD1 TRBV28 ASRERTGNYGYT
TRBJ1-2 NA TRBD1 TRBV28 ASIPGTGPYGYT
TRBJ1-1 NA NA TRBV5-6 ASSLYRAEYTEAF
TRBJ1-2 NA TRBD1 TRBV7-3 ASGQGSQGSGYT
TRBJ2-7 NA TRBD2 TRBV30 AWSGGLAVMQY
TRBJ1-1 NA NA TRBV30 AWSTGSGTEAF
TRBJ1-2 NA TRBD1 TRBV5-4 ASSLQGANYGYT
TRBJ2-1 NA TRBD2 TRBV7-9 ASSLTSGVYNEQF
TRBJ2-3 once NA TRBV11-2 ASSPQSGVSLDTQY
TRBJ1-2 once TRBD1 TRBV5-6 ASSPTLDRESGYT
TRBJ2-1 once NA TRBV28 ASKLGTSYNEQF
TRBJ2-7 NA TRBD1 TRBV14 ASSPTGVGEQY
TRBJ2-2 NA TRBD2 TRBV7-9 ASSSPLGAGDTGELF
TRBJ2-2 many NA TRBV11-2 ASSSQVGTGELF
TRBJ1-2 NA TRBD1 TRBV30 AWRAGGNYGYT
TRBJ1-5 NA NA TRBV5-1 ASSLQGNQPQH
TRBJ2-5 NA TRBD1 TRBV12-5 ASGLGQGTTQY
TRBJ2-1 NA NA TRBV7-2 ASSLEGAGYNEQF
TRBJ1-4 NA NA TRBV4-2 ASSPTAVKGEKLF
TRBJ2-7 NA TRBD2 TRBV27 ASSPRGLAGNEQY
TRBJ2-7 NA NA TRBV19 ASMWRSSTYEQY
TRBJ2-7 NA NA TRBV15 ATSTLYLGTTDYEQY
TRBJ2-7 NA NA TRBV7-8 ASSFPDIYEQY
TRBJ2-7 NA TRBD2 TRBV4-2 ASSQDGAGGSYEQY
TRBJ2-7 once TRBD1 TRBV7-3 ASSLGQSSYEQY
TRBJ1-1 many NA TRBV5-1 ASSLAGGTWGAF
TRBJ2-2 NA NA TRBV19 ASSIDLGGELF
TRBJ2-1 NA NA TRBV12-2 ASRFERSSYNEQF
TRBJ2-7 NA NA TRBV2 ASGDTYEQY
TRBJ2-7 NA TRBD1 TRBV15 ATSRDGTGRSYEQY
TRBJ1-3 NA NA TRBV19 ASSITTGNTIY
TRBJ2-3 NA TRBD1 TRBV7-6 ASSLTDRVTDTQY
TRBJ2-3 NA NA TRBV6-5 ASSSGLGTDTQY
TRBJ1-3 NA NA TRBV30 AWRLDPGAAGNTIY